This TCR beta chain was recorded in a study of T cell responses to AZD1222 COVID-19 vaccine. J lost 2 bases, V lost 8 bases, and 2 bases had no gene match. The CDR3 runs 12 residues. In germline, CDR1 is SNHLY, CDR2 FYNNEI. Second-dose intervals of approximately 4 or approximately 12 weeks were pooled. Sequencing was performed with immunoSEQ multiplex PCR; in TCRdb, only in-frame clones are kept and a portion is missing. The repertoire consists of fewer than 150,000 clones, with around 93% occurring once and the leading ten covering about 6.7%. The genes are TRBV2 and TRBJ1-2, with 7 bases fitting TRBD1. Material: peripheral blood, obtained 28 days after the second AZD1222 dose. The origin of this receptor is an adult who received the AZD1222 COVID-19 vaccine. The CDR3: CASQTGNYGYTF. DNA of the CDR3: TGTGCCAGCCAGACAGGGAACTATGGCTACACCTTC.